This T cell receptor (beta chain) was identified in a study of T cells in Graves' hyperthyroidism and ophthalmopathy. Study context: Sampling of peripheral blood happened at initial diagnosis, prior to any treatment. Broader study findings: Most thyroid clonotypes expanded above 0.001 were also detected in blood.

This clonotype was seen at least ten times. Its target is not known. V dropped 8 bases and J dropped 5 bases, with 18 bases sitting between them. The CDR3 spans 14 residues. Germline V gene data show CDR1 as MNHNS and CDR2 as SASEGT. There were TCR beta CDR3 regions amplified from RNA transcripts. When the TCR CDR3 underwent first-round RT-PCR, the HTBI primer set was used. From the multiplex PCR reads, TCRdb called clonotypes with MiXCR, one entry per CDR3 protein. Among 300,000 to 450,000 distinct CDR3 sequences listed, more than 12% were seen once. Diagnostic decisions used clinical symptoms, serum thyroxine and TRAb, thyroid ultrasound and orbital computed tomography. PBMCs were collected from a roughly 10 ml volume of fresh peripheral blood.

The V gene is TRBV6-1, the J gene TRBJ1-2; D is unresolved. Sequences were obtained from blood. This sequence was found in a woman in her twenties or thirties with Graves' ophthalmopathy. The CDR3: CASLWVAGHYGYTF. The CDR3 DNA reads TGTGCCAGCCTTTGGGTGGCTGGCCATTATGGCTACACCTTC.